One and the same sample provided the 19 T cell receptor beta chains below, sequenced in a study of CD8+ T cells in alopecia areata. Regarding treatment: oral pan-JAK inhibitor, 5-10 mg twice daily. As the sequencing template, cDNA was produced by extracting RNA and reverse transcribing it. Here immunoSEQ multiplex PCR was the method, and the copy in TCRdb shows in-frame clones only, minus some. This table holds roughly 120,000 clones, more than 40% found once. Sample: CD4+ T cells sorted from blood, taken at week 4, from a patient treated with tofacitinib. These receptors were obtained from a human donor with alopecia areata.

Remarks on this clone: Without the conserved terminal phenylalanine or tryptophan, this CDR3 likely stems from a read error. The DNA is omitted, as the CDR3 cannot be located on it reliably, and the CDR3 follows TCRdb's listing. J is TRBJ2-7 and V is TRBV5-4; the DNA was not compared with TRBD2, the D call given in the table. The CDR3 spans 13 amino acids, including both terminal residues. Looked up from germline, CDR1 is SGHNT and CDR2 is YYREEE (reference sequence). The CDR3 sequence is CASSLAGLAGVLD.

The CDR3 region is CASSQGSPLHF. The CDR3 DNA reads as TGCGCCAGCAGTCAAGGCTCACCCCTCCACTTT. The genes are TRBV23-1 and TRBJ1-6; D ambiguous. TRBV23-1 is noted as an ORF with a role that remains uncertain. The CDR3 length is 11 residues. Trimming removed 2 bases from V and 10 bases from J, with 3 bases in between.

The rearrangement joins TRBV7-9 to TRBJ1-5; D uncertain. V was clipped by 5 bases and J by 9 bases, with 20 bases between them. There are 15 residues in the CDR3. CDR1 and CDR2 from the germline V gene are SEHNR and FQNEAQ (reference sequence). The CDR3 is CASSPPDTDGRPQHF. CDR3 nucleotides: TGTGCCAGCAGCCCGCCCGATACTGACGGACGGCCCCAGCATTTT.

This clone turned up a few times. The V gene is TRBV7-2, the J gene TRBJ1-1; D is unresolved. The germline CDR1 and CDR2 sequences are SGHTA and FQGNSA. This CDR3 region has 12 residues. V was clipped by 4 bases and J by 7 bases, with 10 bases between them. The CDR3 DNA reads TGTGCCAGCAGCTGGGCTACCAGTGAAGCTTTCTTT. The encoded protein is CASSWATSEAFF.

Only one count was recorded for this clone. The rearrangement joins TRBV30 to TRBJ2-3, with TRBD2 matching 7 bases. CDR1 and CDR2 (germline): GTSNPN, SVGIG (reference sequence). After removal of 4 bases from V and 0 bases from J, the junction contained 4 bases not matched to a gene. The CDR3 extends over 14 amino acids. This CDR3 is CAWNGGESTDTQYF. CDR3 nucleotides: TGTGCCTGGAATGGGGGGGAGAGCACAGATACGCAGTATTTT.

This clone was picked up a small number of times. V gene TRBV4-2 combines with J gene TRBJ2-7; maybe TRBD2 (6 bases). This CDR3 has 15 residues. Trimming took 1 base from V and 7 from J, leaving 17 bases between them. Looked up from germline, CDR1 is LGHNA and CDR2 is YNFKEQ. The CDR3 sequence is CASSQGPGALREQYF. The CDR3 DNA reads TGTGCCAGCAGCCAAGGTCCGGGAGCCCTGAGGGAGCAGTACTTC.

The V and J genes are TRBV30 and TRBJ1-6; D is perhaps TRBD1 (6 bases). The CDR3 sequence is 14 residues long. Trimming removed 2 bases from V and 7 bases from J, with 12 bases in between. Germline V lookup: CDR1 GTSNPN, CDR2 SVGIG (reference sequence). The CDR3 is CAWSSRGWNSPLHF. The CDR3, as DNA: TGTGCCTGGAGTTCCAGGGGTTGGAATTCACCCCTCCACTTT.

The chain employs TRBV9 and TRBJ1-1; the D gene is possibly TRBD1 (5 bases). CDR3 size: 15 residues. V was pared by 0 bases and J by 4 bases, with 13 bases between. Germline loops: CDR1 SGDLS, CDR2 YYNGEE. For the CDR3, the DNA is TGTGCCAGCAGCGTAGGAGGGGCCGGAGGCACTGAAGCTTTCTTT. Amino acids: CASSVGGAGGTEAFF.

The J gene is TRBJ2-7, the V gene TRBV13, with D possibly being TRBD1 (6 bases). Trimming shortened V by 5 bases and J by 2 bases, and 10 bases separated the two germline ends. The CDR3 runs 13 residues. CDR1 and CDR2 (germline): PRHDT, FYEKMQ (reference sequence). DNA for the CDR3: TGTGCCAGCAGCCGACAGGCAACCTACGAGCAGTACTTC. It is translated as CASSRQATYEQYF.

This clone has more than one count but fewer than ten. Within the sample, other DNA sequences also encode this same CDR3. V gene TRBV4-2 combines with J gene TRBJ2-1; D is uncertain. CDR1 is LGHNA and CDR2 is YNFKEQ in the germline V gene. V was pared by 0 bases and J by 4 bases, with 7 bases between. This CDR3 contains 14 residues. The CDR3 sequence: CASSQEMGYNEQFF. The CDR3 coding sequence is TGTGCCAGCAGCCAAGAGATGGGATACAATGAGCAGTTCTTC.

The chain joins TRBV30 to TRBJ1-2; D unclear. CDR1 is GTSNPN, CDR2 SVGIG, per germline (reference sequence). With 0 bases removed from V and 7 bases from J, the gap between germline ends came to 15 bases. The CDR3 runs to 14 residues. The CDR3 sequence: CAWSVKSPVGGYTF. The CDR3 DNA is TGTGCCTGGAGTGTAAAGTCCCCGGTGGGTGGCTACACCTTC.

CDR3 amino acids: CASSSDRGYNEQFF. The CDR3 bases are TGTGCCAGCAGCTCAGACAGGGGGTACAATGAGCAGTTCTTC. The rearrangement uses TRBV13 and TRBJ2-1; 9 nucleotides match TRBD1. The germline gives CDR1 PRHDT, CDR2 FYEKMQ (reference sequence). The CDR3 loop spans 14 amino acids. The V and J ends lost 4 bases and 4 bases, in that order; junction bases with no gene match: 2.

This chain connects TRBV6-1 to TRBJ1-1; D unresolved. The CDR3 length is 15 residues. In germline, CDR1 is MNHNS, CDR2 SASEGT. V shed 4 bases and J shed 7 bases, with 19 bases lying between them. For the CDR3, the DNA is TGTGCCAGCAGTGGGGGAACTGGTCCCTGGGATGAAGCTTTCTTT. Translation: CASSGGTGPWDEAFF.

The chain links TRBV6-5 to TRBJ1-3; D not resolved. The CDR3 sequence is 12 residues long. Germline V CDR1 and CDR2: MNHEY, SVGAGI. Trimming took 6 bases from V and 6 from J, leaving 9 bases between them. The CDR3 region has the DNA TGTGCCAGCAGAGACACTGCAAACACCATATATTTT. It codes for CASRDTANTIYF.

The rearrangement links TRBV18 to TRBJ1-1, with 7 bases aligning to TRBD1. V shed 2 bases and J 5 bases; nucleotides not matched to a gene: 5. Germline CDR1 and CDR2: KGHSH and LQKENI. CDR3 length: 14 residues. CDR3 nucleotides: TGTGCCAGCTCACCATCGACAGGGAAAACTGAAGCTTTCTTT. Translated: CASSPSTGKTEAFF.

This rearrangement joins TRBV30 to TRBJ2-1; D uncertain. The CDR3 is 12 amino acids. V was clipped by 0 bases and J by 2 bases, with 2 bases between them. Germline values: CDR1 GTSNPN, CDR2 SVGIG (reference sequence). The CDR3 bases are TGTGCCTGGAGTGTCACCTACAATGAGCAGTTCTTC. Translating it yields CAWSVTYNEQFF.

The chain links TRBV30 to TRBJ2-7, with 10 bases matching TRBD1. The ends lost 5 bases at V and 5 bases at J; junction bases unmatched: 6. The germline gives CDR1 GTSNPN, CDR2 SVGIG (reference sequence). The CDR3 runs to 13 residues. The CDR3 sequence is CAWSLTGGHEQYF. CDR3 nucleotide sequence: TGTGCCTGGTCGCTGACAGGGGGCCACGAGCAGTACTTC.

The rearrangement uses TRBV5-1 and TRBJ2-7, with 10 bases that match TRBD2. Trimming took 4 bases from V and 4 from J; bases not matched to a gene: 8. The V gene's germline CDR1 is SGHRS and CDR2 YFSETQ. CDR3 size: 15 residues. As DNA, the CDR3 is TGCGCCAGCAGCCCCCGGACTAGCGGCGCTTACGAGCAGTACTTC. It codes for CASSPRTSGAYEQYF.

This chain links TRBV4-1 with TRBJ2-5; TRBD2 matches 12 bases. Germline CDR1 reads MGHRA; CDR2 reads YSYEKL. The CDR3 totals 16 residues. V dropped 4 bases and J dropped 4; count of bases not matched to a gene: 7. Written as DNA, the CDR3 is TGCGCCAGCAGCCTCCTACTAGCGGGAGGAGGAGAGACCCAGTACTTC. It codes for CASSLLLAGGGETQYF.